A selection of T cell receptor beta chains follows, all from one sample in a study of blood T cell repertoires in COVID-19. Data came from immunoSEQ multiplex PCR; TCRdb stores just in-frame clones and leaves some out. The sample records roughly 38,000 clones, around 80% being singletons. Sequencing input: peripheral blood. These TCRs come from a man aged 55-75 years with active COVID-19. CDR3s include the opening cysteine and the closing phenylalanine or tryptophan. A D gene is named only where the DNA matches it firmly.

CDR3aa	v_gene	d_gene
CSVDRAYGYTF	TRBV29-1	-
CASSVVGLGTEAFF	TRBV9	-
CASSLVEGYGYTF	TRBV7-8	-
CASSLGQGSTGELFF	TRBV5-1	TRBD1
CAWGAQGLINEKLFF	TRBV30	TRBD1
CASSLAAGGSDTEAFF	TRBV7-2	TRBD1
CASSQEMGTDNSPLHF	TRBV4-3	TRBD1
CASSLARGSYEQYF	TRBV27	-
CASSMSFGQGISGYTF	TRBV19	TRBD1
CASSLRTGNFYEQYF	TRBV28	TRBD1
CASSQERTGGLSGYTF	TRBV4-3	TRBD1
CASSAGVLYEQYF	TRBV4-2	TRBD2
CAIFSYNEQFF	TRBV28	-
CACSRDSYSADTQYF	TRBV30	-
CASSLGAGGPLSSYNEQFF	TRBV11-3	TRBD2
CASSTSGGAYNEQFF	TRBV10-2	TRBD2
CASSGLGYEQYF	TRBV6-2/TRBV6-3	TRBD2
CASRGQGSGNTIYF	TRBV6-5	TRBD1
CASSGPGKNIQYF	TRBV10-1	-
CASKRSGGGTEAFF	TRBV6-6	-
CASYSRAGPLFF	TRBV6-5	-
CAISGRRGDADTQYF	TRBV10-3	-
CASSGGNTGELFF	TRBV5-8	-
CASSFRGGLTDTQYF	TRBV7-2	TRBD2
CASSDWGGGNTDTQYF	TRBV7-2	-
CASSLSGGGLAGVGELFF	TRBV5-6	TRBD2
CASSSAKEGETQYF	TRBV7-9	-
CASSQEGTSGYEQYF	TRBV4-2	TRBD2
CASTLYTF	TRBV27	-